This T cell receptor beta chain emerged from a study of blood T cell repertoires in COVID-19. Study overall: The cDNA or gDNA used as material had been derived from T cells, B-cell-depleted T cells, or PBMCs.

Germline V gives CDR1 PRHDT, CDR2 FYEKMQ (reference sequence). CDR3 length: 15 amino acids. J gave up 7 bases and V 5 bases, and 10 bases lay outside the gene matches. The sample holds one count of this clone. Per the authors' pipeline: Using reference gene primer amplification, nucleated cell counts were estimated. Generated by immunoSEQ multiplex PCR, the TCRdb table keeps only in-frame clones and is missing some. V and J calls and clone size come straight from that table; D and trimming were deduced from the DNA. Of 200,000 or so clones detected, approximately 85% appear once; the ten largest clones hold 3% to 4%.

The sample taken for sequencing was peripheral blood. The chain couples TRBV13 to TRBJ2-2; the match to TRBD2 covers 7 bases. This TCR derives from a man in his sixties with acute or convalescent COVID-19. This chain's CDR3 is CASSPKGGADGELFF. Written as DNA, the CDR3 is TGTGCCAGCAGCCCGAAGGGAGGGGCCGACGGGGAGCTGTTTTTT.